These T cell receptor beta chains were read from a single sample in a study of T cells after yellow fever vaccination. TCRdb ran MiXCR on the 5' RACE reads and lists one entry per CDR3 protein. The repertoire holds 500,000 to 650,000 distinct CDR3 sequences, with around 17% as singletons. The sample here was PBMCs, taken less than 6 days after the first yellow fever vaccination. Receptors were obtained from a man aged 18 to 35 who received the YFV17D yellow fever vaccine. CDR3s include the opening cysteine and the closing phenylalanine or tryptophan. D genes are given only for firm matches. The listing skips clone size in some rows; elsewhere it reads once, few, many or a size class.

j_call,clone_size,v_call,d_call,cdr3_aa,cdr3_nt
TRBJ1-2,few,TRBV7-2,NA,CASSLYRDHGYTF,TGTGCCAGCAGCTTATACAGGGATCATGGCTACACCTTC
TRBJ1-5,few,TRBV3-1,NA,CATGPRGDQPQHF,TGTGCCACCGGCCCCAGGGGTGATCAGCCCCAGCATTTT
TRBJ1-4,NA,TRBV27,NA,CASSSQGSTNEKLFF,TGTGCCAGCAGTTCCCAGGGCTCAACTAATGAAAAACTGTTTTTT
TRBJ1-4,few,TRBV5-1,NA,CASSLEGSTNEKLFF,TGCGCCAGCAGCTTGGAAGGGTCTACTAATGAAAAACTGTTTTTT
TRBJ2-3,many,TRBV12-3/TRBV12-4,TRBD1,CASRDLTGPADTQYF,TGTGCCAGCAGGGACCTGACAGGGCCGGCAGATACGCAGTATTTT
TRBJ2-3,NA,TRBV20-1,TRBD2,CSARDRGLAGADTQYF,TGCAGTGCTAGAGATCGCGGACTAGCGGGAGCAGATACGCAGTATTTT
TRBJ2-1,NA,TRBV19,TRBD2,CASSIDRLAGGNEQFF,TGTGCCAGTAGTATAGATCGTCTAGCGGGGGGCAATGAGCAGTTCTTC
TRBJ1-2,NA,TRBV4-1,NA,CASSQDTADGYTF,TGCGCCAGCAGCCAAGATACGGCAGATGGCTACACCTTC
TRBJ2-3,NA,TRBV7-9,NA,CASSLSGGPNTQYF,TGTGCCAGCAGCTTATCGGGGGGCCCGAATACGCAGTATTTT
TRBJ2-2,few,TRBV11-2,TRBD1,CASSHFSGTVNTGELFF,TGTGCCAGCAGCCATTTTTCCGGGACAGTGAACACCGGGGAGCTGTTTTTT
TRBJ2-1,NA,TRBV19,TRBD1,CASSIRTGINEQFF,TGTGCCAGTAGTATACGGACAGGGATCAATGAGCAGTTCTTC
TRBJ2-1,few,TRBV14,TRBD2,CASSQVTSVYNEQFF,TGTGCCAGCAGCCAAGTGACTAGCGTCTACAATGAGCAGTTCTTC
TRBJ1-6,many,TRBV4-3,NA,CASSQGRSPLHF,TGCGCCAGCAGCCAGGGAAGGTCACCCCTCCACTTT
TRBJ1-6,NA,TRBV19,NA,CASTLDPRSYNSPLHF,TGTGCCAGTACCCTTGACCCCCGCTCCTATAATTCACCCCTCCACTTT
TRBJ1-4,NA,TRBV29-1,NA,CSVGAEGEKLFF,TGCAGCGTTGGGGCTGAGGGGGAAAAACTGTTTTTT
TRBJ1-2,NA,TRBV9,TRBD1,CASSPVGTADSNYGYTF,TGTGCCAGCAGCCCAGTGGGGACAGCGGACTCTAACTATGGCTACACCTTC
TRBJ2-3,few,TRBV28,TRBD2,CASSFFESGGTDTQYF,TGTGCCAGCAGTTTCTTTGAAAGCGGGGGCACAGATACGCAGTATTTT
TRBJ2-1,NA,TRBV7-8,NA,CASRPFTDNEQFF,TGTGCCAGCAGGCCTTTTACCGACAATGAGCAGTTCTTC
TRBJ1-1,few,TRBV27,NA,CASSLSPGQTRAFF,TGTGCCAGCAGTTTATCTCCGGGCCAGACTAGGGCTTTCTTT
TRBJ2-7,NA,TRBV4-3,NA,CASSQDSQHYEQYF,TGCGCCAGCAGCCAAGATTCACAGCACTACGAGCAGTACTTC
TRBJ2-5,few,TRBV2,TRBD2,CASSPTSFGPKTQYF,TGTGCCAGCAGCCCGACTAGCTTCGGTCCCAAGACCCAGTACTTC
TRBJ2-4,once,TRBV29-1,TRBD1,CSVTRTGAENIQYF,TGCAGCGTCACCCGGACAGGGGCGGAAAACATTCAGTACTTC
TRBJ1-1,few,TRBV5-6,TRBD1,CASSTRDRGNTEAFF,TGTGCCAGCAGCACCCGGGACAGGGGGAACACTGAAGCTTTCTTT
TRBJ2-7,NA,TRBV21-1,NA,CATTSYEQYF,TGTGCCACTACCTCCTACGAGCAGTACTTC
TRBJ1-5,NA,TRBV30,TRBD1,CACSSGQGTYQPQHF,TGTGCCTGTAGTTCGGGACAGGGGACTTATCAGCCCCAGCATTTT
TRBJ2-5,many,TRBV5-6,TRBD2,CASSLYGLAGGRTQYF,TGTGCCAGCAGCTTATACGGACTTGCGGGGGGCCGGACCCAGTACTTC
TRBJ2-3,NA,TRBV27,TRBD2,CASSLGILAGSTDTQYF,TGTGCCAGCAGTTTAGGGATTTTAGCGGGAAGCACAGATACGCAGTATTTT
TRBJ2-5,NA,TRBV4-3,TRBD2,CASSQGNSGGYGETQYF,TGCGCCAGCAGCCAAGGAAATAGCGGGGGGTACGGAGAGACCCAGTACTTC
TRBJ1-1,few,TRBV19,NA,CASSTTVIMNTEAFF,TGTGCCAGTAGTACGACAGTTATTATGAACACTGAAGCTTTCTTT
TRBJ1-5,NA,TRBV24-1,NA,CATSDTQGNQPQHF,TGTGCCACCAGTGACACACAGGGAAATCAGCCCCAGCATTTT
TRBJ1-2,few,TRBV3-1,NA,CASSQGVRLTGRYGYTF,TGTGCCAGCAGCCAAGGTGTGCGGCTTACAGGGCGCTATGGCTACACCTTC
TRBJ1-1,NA,TRBV27,TRBD1,CASSNGKRTGLNTEAFF,TGTGCCAGCAGTAACGGGAAAAGGACAGGGTTGAACACTGAAGCTTTCTTT
TRBJ2-3,few,TRBV7-2,NA,CASSVGLVGDTQYF,TGTGCCAGCAGCGTCGGGTTGGTGGGGGATACGCAGTATTTT
TRBJ1-2,NA,TRBV6-5,TRBD1,CASSYRTGAANYGYTF,TGTGCCAGCAGTTACCGTACAGGGGCGGCTAACTATGGCTACACCTTC
TRBJ2-3,few,TRBV28,NA,CASSETHTQYF,TGTGCCAGCAGTGAAACCCATACGCAGTATTTT
TRBJ1-2,NA,TRBV6-5,NA,CASSYGRNLGYTF,TGTGCCAGCAGTTACGGAAGAAACCTCGGCTACACCTTC
TRBJ2-7,few,TRBV20-1,TRBD1,CSARPTTGSYEQYF,TGCAGTGCTAGACCGACGACAGGGTCCTACGAGCAGTACTTC
TRBJ2-3,NA,TRBV9,TRBD1,CASSGRQGLTDTQYF,TGTGCCAGCAGCGGCAGACAGGGGCTCACAGATACGCAGTATTTT
TRBJ2-7,few,TRBV12-3/TRBV12-4,NA,CASSLGEQGSYEQYF,TGTGCCAGCAGTTTGGGGGAGCAGGGCTCCTACGAGCAGTACTTC
TRBJ1-2,NA,TRBV5-1,NA,CASSFRAPNPVGYGYTF,TGCGCCAGCAGCTTCCGGGCTCCAAACCCCGTCGGGTATGGCTACACCTTC
TRBJ1-1,NA,TRBV6-5,NA,CASSYSGHLNTEAFF,TGTGCCAGCAGTTACTCCGGACATCTGAACACTGAAGCTTTCTTT
TRBJ1-2,many,TRBV12-3/TRBV12-4,TRBD1,CASSPWDRVTRGGYTF,TGTGCCAGCAGTCCCTGGGACAGGGTGACTCGTGGTGGCTACACCTTC
TRBJ2-5,NA,TRBV19,TRBD2,CASSTLAAEETQYF,TGTGCCAGTAGTACACTAGCGGCGGAAGAGACCCAGTACTTC
TRBJ1-3,few,TRBV4-2,NA,CASSQGSPLGRSGNTIYF,TGTGCCAGCAGCCAGGGCTCACCTTTAGGACGTTCTGGAAACACCATATATTTT
TRBJ2-3,NA,TRBV7-8,TRBD2,CASSLVGRQLAPRGDTQYF,TGTGCCAGCAGCTTAGTAGGGAGGCAACTAGCGCCTAGGGGAGATACGCAGTATTTT
TRBJ2-7,few,TRBV20-1,NA,CSAIVKTYEQYF,TGCAGTGCTATTGTCAAGACCTACGAGCAGTACTTC